These 20 T cell receptor beta chains came from one sample sequenced in a study of patients and donors after allogeneic stem cell transplantation. TCRdb reanalysed the RT-PCR reads using MiXCR and keeps one entry per CDR3 protein. Of about 410,000 distinct CDR3 sequences in the sample, 16% were seen once. The sequenced sample consisted of blood, either unsorted or a sorted T cell fraction (not recorded which). The receptors originated from a human donor who was either an allogeneic HSCT recipient or a stem cell or donor lymphocyte infusion donor (not recorded which). It is not recorded whose cells these are; they may come from a transplant donor.

The V and J genes are TRBV12-3 or TRBV12-4 and TRBJ1-5; the D is unclear. The CDR3 length is 13 residues. The V end was cut by 3 bases, the J end by 6 bases, with 9 bases between. The DNA for the CDR3 is TGTGCCAGCAGTTTCTCTAGGAGTCAGCCCCAGCATTTT. Translated: CASSFSRSQPQHF.

This chain uses TRBV9 with TRBJ2-1; D remains unclear. This CDR3 has 17 amino acids. V lost 4 bases and J lost 3, with 20 bases in between. Germline loops: CDR1 SGDLS, CDR2 YYNGEE. CDR3 bases: TGTGCCAGCAGCCCGAGATTTTTCGCGAGACTCTACAATGAGCAGTTCTTC. This sequence encodes CASSPRFFARLYNEQFF.

This clonotype was observed many times. CDR3 nucleotide sequence: TGTGCCAGCAGCCAAGAGGTGAGGAACACTGAAGCTTTCTTT. It translates to CASSQEVRNTEAFF. The V gene is TRBV4-2, the J gene TRBJ1-1; D is ambiguous. The CDR3 has 14 residues. Per germline, CDR1 LGHNA and CDR2 YNFKEQ. Trimming left V 0 bases short and J 1 base short, with 6 bases between.

Only a few counts were recorded for this clonotype. The gene calls are TRBV6-5 and TRBJ2-7; no definite D call. The ends were cut back, 10 bases at V and 2 bases at J, with 9 bases in the middle. Germline CDR1 is MNHEY and CDR2 is SVGAGI. The CDR3 length is 11 residues. CDR3 bases: TGTGCCAATCCCCTGACCTACGAGCAGTACTTC. This encodes CANPLTYEQYF.

This clonotype was detected a few times. The CDR3 reads CASSITPVLAGPSSYNEQFF. The CDR3 DNA is TGTGCCAGCAGTATCACCCCAGTTTTAGCGGGCCCAAGCTCCTACAATGAGCAGTTCTTC. The chain has TRBV6-2 or TRBV6-3 and TRBJ2-1; 7 bases align to TRBD2. Unmatched junction bases numbered 19, after V lost 5 bases and J lost 0 bases. Germline CDR1 is MNHEY and CDR2 is SVGEGT. CDR3 size: 20 residues.

This clonotype occurred a few times. The chain uses TRBV7-2 and TRBJ2-2, with 8 nucleotides matching TRBD2. The CDR3 spans 14 residues. In germline, CDR1 is SGHTA, CDR2 FQGNSA. Losses at the gene ends were 5 bases for V and 4 bases for J; bases not matched to a gene: 3. CDR3 loop: CASSHRGGTGELFF. The DNA for the CDR3 is TGTGCCAGCAGCCATCGGGGGGGCACCGGGGAGCTGTTTTTT.

The sample holds many counts of this clonotype. V usage is TRBV4-1 and J usage is TRBJ2-2; tentative D call: TRBD1 (6 bases). Germline lookup yields CDR1 MGHRA and CDR2 YSYEKL. The CDR3 spans 16 residues. V lost 4 bases to trimming and J lost 0 bases, with 12 bases between them. The CDR3 spells CASSRTGTPNTGELFF. As DNA, the CDR3 is TGCGCCAGCAGCCGGACCGGGACACCGAACACCGGGGAGCTGTTTTTT.

The sample holds a few counts of this clonotype. V gene TRBV11-3 combines with J gene TRBJ2-3; 8 nucleotides line up with TRBD1. The V gene's germline CDR1 is SGHNT and CDR2 YENEEA. The CDR3 contains 16 residues. Trimming took 1 base from V and 4 from J; bases not matched to a gene: 7. CDR3: CASSLGGDRRSDTQYF. Written as DNA, the CDR3 is TGTGCCAGCAGCTTAGGAGGGGACAGGCGTTCAGATACGCAGTATTTT.

The rearrangement joins TRBV20-1 to TRBJ1-6; no firm D call. V was shortened by 5 bases and J by 7 bases, with 27 bases between the two germline ends. The CDR3 contains 18 residues. The V gene's germline CDR1 is DFQATT and CDR2 SNEGSKA (reference sequence). Written as DNA, the CDR3 is TGCAGTGCTCGCATTCGGACTACCGGGCCCTTAAAAAATTCACCCCTCCACTTT. Translated: CSARIRTTGPLKNSPLHF.

The chain links TRBV7-2 to TRBJ1-3; 8 nucleotides agree with TRBD1. The CDR3 sequence is 13 residues long. The ends lost 5 bases at V and 9 bases at J; junction bases unmatched: 6. Germline CDR1 is SGHTA and CDR2 is FQGNSA. Written as DNA, the CDR3 is TGTGCCAGCAGCGGACGGACAGGGTTCACCATATATTTT. This sequence encodes CASSGRTGFTIYF.

This clonotype has only a few counts. The chain combines TRBV10-3 with TRBJ2-7, with unresolved D. V was pared by 8 bases and J by 0 bases, with 14 bases between. Germline lookup yields CDR1 ENHRY and CDR2 SYGVKD. The CDR3 extends over 14 amino acids. The CDR3 spells CAISISLNSYEQYF. The DNA of the CDR3 is TGTGCCATCTCAATTAGCTTAAACTCCTACGAGCAGTACTTC.

This clonotype was counted between two and nine times. Here the CDR3 reads CASSDQPLGGEKLFF. The CDR3 DNA is TGTGCCAGCAGTGATCAGCCCCTGGGCGGTGAAAAACTGTTTTTT. The V gene is TRBV25-1, the J gene TRBJ1-4; D ambiguous. CDR3 size: 15 residues. Looked up from germline, CDR1 is MGHDK and CDR2 is SYGVNS. Trimming removed 3 bases at V and 7 bases at J, with 15 bases between.

This clonotype was seen repeatedly, ten times or more. V usage is TRBV5-1 and J usage is TRBJ2-7; no clear D. CDR1 and CDR2 from the germline V gene are SGHRS and YFSETQ. The CDR3 is made up of 13 amino acids. The V and J ends lost 0 bases and 2 bases respectively, with 6 bases between them. The CDR3 DNA reads as TGCGCCAGCAGCTTGGGGAGAGCCTACGAGCAGTACTTC. Protein product: CASSLGRAYEQYF.

This clonotype has at least ten counts. V and J are TRBV20-1 and TRBJ2-1, with D perhaps matching TRBD2 (7 bases). The CDR3 sequence is 13 residues long. The germline CDR1 and CDR2 sequences are DFQATT and SNEGSKA (reference sequence). V shed 3 bases and J shed 4 bases, with 10 bases lying between them. This CDR3 reads CSARRGGYNEQFF. The CDR3 DNA follows: TGCAGTGCTAGGAGGGGGGGTTACAATGAGCAGTTCTTC.

The table lists this clonotype with a few counts. The V call is TRBV29-1, the J call TRBJ1-1; perhaps TRBD1 as D (5 bases). The germline CDR1 and CDR2 sequences are SQVTM and ANQGSEA. V lost 6 bases and J 4 bases, leaving 12 bases between the germline ends. The CDR3 spans 12 residues. The CDR3 sequence: CSVAGGTTEAFF. CDR3 DNA: TGCAGCGTCGCGGGTGGGACCACTGAAGCTTTCTTT. Looking up the rest from reference TRBV29-1 and TRBJ1-1 gives the full variable domain: SAVISQKPSRDICQRGTSLTIQCQVDSQVTMMFWYRQQPGQSLTLIATANQGSEATYESGFVIDKFPISRPNLTFSTLTVSNMSPEDSSIYLCSVAGGTTEAFFGQGTRLTVV.

This clonotype was observed a few times. The V and J genes are TRBV5-1 and TRBJ2-3; 15 nucleotides agree with TRBD2. V dropped 3 bases and J dropped 3; count of bases not matched to a gene: 11. This CDR3 is 19 amino acids long. Germline V gene sequence: CDR1 SGHRS, CDR2 YFSETQ. DNA for the CDR3: TGCGCCAGCAGCTCAGGACTAGCGGGAGGGACGAGAGTAACAGATACGCAGTATTTT. It codes for CASSSGLAGGTRVTDTQYF.

This clonotype was counted between two and nine times. The chain joins TRBV11-2 to TRBJ2-2, with TRBD2 identical over 9 bases. The CDR3 contains 19 residues. Per the germline V gene, CDR1 is SGHAT and CDR2 is FQNNGV. V shed 2 bases and J 1 base; nucleotides not matched to a gene: 11. CDR3 bases: TGTGCCAGCAGCTTATTAATCCGAGTACTAGCGGGGAACACCGGGGAGCTGTTTTTT. Protein sequence: CASSLLIRVLAGNTGELFF.

V is TRBV27 and J is TRBJ2-7, with 15 bases that match TRBD2. Germline CDR1 is MNHEY and CDR2 is SMNVEV (reference sequence). With V trimmed by 5 bases and J by 0 bases, 8 bases remained unmatched. The CDR3 totals 18 residues. The CDR3 loop is CASSPGLAGGPSSYEQYF. As DNA, the CDR3 is TGTGCCAGCAGTCCGGGACTAGCGGGGGGCCCGAGCTCCTACGAGCAGTACTTC.

In its sample, this clonotype was seen a few times. The chain links TRBV7-8 to TRBJ2-7; perhaps TRBD1 as D (6 bases). Germline CDR1 SGHVS, CDR2 FQNEAQ. The CDR3 extends over 13 amino acids. Trimming shortened V by 5 bases and J by 6 bases, and 14 bases separated the two germline ends. CDR3 sequence (DNA): TGTGCCAGCAGCACCGGGACAAGAACCGAGCAGTACTTC. It is translated as CASSTGTRTEQYF.

The chain has TRBV5-4 and TRBJ2-3, with D hard to call. Between the trimmed V and J ends, which lost 2 bases and 3 bases, there was a span of 19 bases. The germline V gene encodes CDR1 SGHNT and CDR2 YYREEE (reference sequence). This CDR3 comprises 17 residues. The CDR3 DNA is TGTGCCAGCAGCTTAAGAAGGGTAAGAGTGAAGACAGATACGCAGTATTTT. Encoded protein: CASSLRRVRVKTDTQYF.